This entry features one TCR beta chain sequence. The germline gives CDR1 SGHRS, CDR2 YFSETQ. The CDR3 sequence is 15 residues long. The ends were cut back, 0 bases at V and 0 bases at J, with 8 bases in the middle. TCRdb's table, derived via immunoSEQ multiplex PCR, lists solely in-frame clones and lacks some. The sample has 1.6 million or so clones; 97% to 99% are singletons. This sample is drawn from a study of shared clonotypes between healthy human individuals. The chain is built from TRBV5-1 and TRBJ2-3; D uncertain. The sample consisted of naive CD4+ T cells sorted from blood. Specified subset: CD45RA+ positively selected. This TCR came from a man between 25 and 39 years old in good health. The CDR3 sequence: CASSLAAPSTDTQYF. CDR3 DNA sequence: TGCGCCAGCAGCTTGGCAGCACCTAGCACAGATACGCAGTATTTT.